One and the same sample provided the 22 T cell receptor beta chains below, sequenced in a study of human T cells and chemical hapten exposure. A single record per CDR3 protein comes from TCRdb applying MiXCR to the RACE reads. The table has about 49,000 distinct CDR3 sequences, around a tenth seen once; the top ten hold just under 4.5%. Time point defined: patch test 1, 2 weeks after DPC sensitization. The treatment denotes: therapeutic diphenylcyclopropenone sensitization with weekly scalp DPC. The material was whole blood, obtained in connection with sensitization to the hapten diphenylcyclopropenone (DPC). The receptors here all came from a woman in her fifties or sixties with alopecia areata. Some clones in this sample may be carry-over from other donors' samples.

This clonotype has more than one count but fewer than ten. This chain uses TRBV9 with TRBJ2-4; no definite D call. Trimming pared 4 bases from V and 2 bases from J, leaving 10 bases between. Germline assignment: CDR1 SGDLS and CDR2 YYNGEE. The CDR3 has 14 residues. CDR3 region: CASSRAGSKNIQYF. The CDR3 DNA sequence: TGTGCCAGCAGCCGTGCAGGATCCAAAAACATTCAGTACTTC.

At least ten counts were recorded for this clonotype. This chain links TRBV20-1 with TRBJ2-1; D remains unclear. Trimming took off 2 bases at V and 0 bases at J, with 11 bases between the two ends. This CDR3 is built from 15 residues. CDR1 and CDR2 from the germline V gene are DFQATT and SNEGSKA (reference sequence). The CDR3 nucleotides are TGCAGTGCTAGAAACATCTTAAGCTCCTACAATGAGCAGTTCTTC. Encoded protein: CSARNILSSYNEQFF.

This clonotype was observed at least ten times. This chain uses TRBV6-5 with TRBJ2-6, with D uncertain. Per germline, CDR1 MNHEY and CDR2 SVGAGI. The ends were cut back, 6 bases at V and 2 bases at J, with 17 bases in the middle. This CDR3 comprises 17 residues. CDR3 amino acids: CASRYLWAATGANVLTF. The CDR3 region has the DNA TGTGCCAGCAGATACCTCTGGGCAGCCACTGGGGCCAACGTCCTGACTTTC.

The table lists this clonotype with a few counts. The chain recombines TRBV11-1 with TRBJ1-1; 7 bases line up with TRBD1. V shed 1 base, J shed 7 bases, and the junction held 6 bases outside the gene matches. CDR1 is SGHAT and CDR2 is FQDESV in the germline V gene (reference sequence). This CDR3 has 14 amino acids. This CDR3 is CASSLVIGQVEAFF. CDR3 in DNA: TGTGCCAGCAGCTTAGTAATTGGACAGGTTGAAGCTTTCTTT.

This clonotype was recorded at least ten times. This chain uses TRBV2 with TRBJ1-6; 7 nucleotides agree with TRBD1. V lost 6 bases, J lost 6 bases, and 5 bases stayed unmatched. Germline lookup yields CDR1 SNHLY and CDR2 FYNNEI. This CDR3 region has 14 residues. The CDR3 coding sequence is TGTGCCAGCAGCCGGAGGGACAGTAATTCACCCCTCCACTTT. It encodes CASSRRDSNSPLHF.

The gene calls are TRBV7-2 and TRBJ2-3, with D possibly matching TRBD2 (6 bases). Trimming pared 5 bases from V and 0 bases from J, leaving 15 bases between. CDR1 is SGHTA, CDR2 FQGNSA, per germline. The length of the CDR3 is 16 residues. The CDR3 spells CASSPGTAGSTDTQYF. The CDR3 DNA follows: TGTGCCAGCAGCCCGGGGACCGCGGGAAGCACAGATACGCAGTATTTT.

This clonotype was observed at least ten times. The V call is TRBV20-1, the J call TRBJ2-6; D is possibly TRBD1 (6 bases). Trimming stripped 3 bases from V and 1 base from J, with 19 bases between. Germline CDR1 reads DFQATT; CDR2 reads SNEGSKA (reference sequence). The CDR3 is 18 residues long. The CDR3 DNA reads as TGCAGTGCTAGGGATATGGCGACAACAGGGTCTGGGGCCAACGTCCTGACTTTC. This translates into CSARDMATTGSGANVLTF.

Turning to this clonotype: A much larger clone lies a single base off, so this may be a read error. The chain uses TRBV6-5 and TRBJ2-7, with 8 bases aligning to TRBD2. Germline CDR1 is MNHEY and CDR2 is SVGAGI. The junction had 3 bases not matched to a gene; V was cut back by 0 bases and J by 2 bases. CDR3 length: 15 amino acids. This CDR3 reads CASSYSGGGTYEQYF. CDR3 nucleotide sequence: TGTGCCAGCAGTTACTCCGGGGGGGGAACCTACGAGCAGTACTTC.

This clonotype was seen a handful of times. This chain joins TRBV12-3 or TRBV12-4 and TRBJ2-7, with D unclear. The CDR3 totals 12 residues. The germline V and J ends were trimmed by 3 bases and 0 bases, with 3 bases remaining between them. The CDR3 bases are TGTGCCAGCAGTTTTTACTCCTACGAGCAGTACTTC. Amino acid sequence: CASSFYSYEQYF.

This clonotype was counted at least ten times. The rearrangement joins TRBV10-1 to TRBJ2-5; weak D call: TRBD2 (6 bases). The CDR3 runs to 16 residues. V lost 3 bases to trimming and J lost 4 bases, with 18 bases between them. The V gene's germline CDR1 is WNHNN and CDR2 SYGVQD (reference sequence). CDR3 nucleotides: TGCGCCAGCAGTGAATCCGGGGGATCGGTGGGAGAGACCCAGTACTTC. Residues: CASSESGGSVGETQYF.

This clonotype was recorded many times. This chain connects TRBV27 to TRBJ1-6, with TRBD1 matching over 7 bases. The CDR3 sequence is 13 residues long. J gave up 4 bases and V 6 bases, and 0 bases lay outside the gene matches. Per germline, CDR1 MNHEY and CDR2 SMNVEV (reference sequence). The CDR3 nucleotides are TGTGCCAGCAGACAGGGGTATAATTCACCCCTCCACTTT. Protein: CASRQGYNSPLHF.

Many counts were recorded for this clonotype. Mismatch with germline at one junction end may stem from a read error. The chain couples TRBV9 to TRBJ2-7; tentatively, D is TRBD1 or TRBD2 (6 bases each). This CDR3 has 13 amino acids. CDR1 and CDR2 (germline): SGDLS, YYNGEE. In DNA form, the CDR3 reads TGTGCCAGCAGCGTAACCAACCGGGGGCCGGTCATGTTC. Translating it yields CASSVTNRGPVMF.

A remark on this clonotype: A much larger clone lies a single base off, so this may be a read error. The chain employs TRBV20-1 and TRBJ2-2; 11 bases are shared with TRBD2. This CDR3 spans 16 amino acids. CDR1 and CDR2 (germline): DFQATT, SNEGSKA (reference sequence). CDR3 nucleotide sequence: TGCAGTGCTAGAGTAGCGGGAGGGCCGGACACCGGGGAGCTGCTTTTT. This codes for CSARVAGGPDTGELLF.

This clonotype was seen repeatedly, ten times or more. The J gene is TRBJ2-1, the V gene TRBV28; D unresolved. Germline lookup yields CDR1 MDHEN and CDR2 SYDVKM. With 4 bases removed from V and 5 bases from J, the gap between germline ends came to 0 bases. This CDR3 contains 10 residues. The CDR3 nucleotides are TGTGCCAGCAGTTACAATGAGCAGTTCTTC. Amino acid sequence: CASSYNEQFF.

This clonotype was seen at least ten times. The chain has TRBV9 and TRBJ2-2; 10 nucleotides align to TRBD1. This CDR3 is 15 amino acids long. CDR1 is SGDLS, CDR2 YYNGEE, per germline. J gave up 4 bases and V 3 bases, and 3 bases lay outside the gene matches. CDR3 amino acids: CASSARTGGTGELFF. CDR3 DNA sequence: TGTGCCAGCAGCGCCCGGACAGGGGGCACCGGGGAGCTGTTTTTT. The full variable domain, with the rest looked up from reference TRBV9 and TRBJ2-2, is DSGVTQTPKHLITATGQRVTLRCSPRSGDLSVYWYQQSLDQGLQFLIQYYNGEERAKGNILERFSAQQFPDLHSELNLSSLELGDSALYFCASSARTGGTGELFFGEGSRLTVL.

The table lists this clonotype with a few counts. This chain links TRBV6-5 with TRBJ1-1; 8 bases are a match to TRBD1. After removal of 7 bases from V and 0 bases from J, the junction contained 4 bases not matched to a gene. The CDR3 loop spans 14 amino acids. The V gene's germline CDR1 is MNHEY and CDR2 SVGAGI. The CDR3 loop is CASIYRGMNTEAFF. CDR3 DNA sequence: TGTGCCAGCATCTACAGGGGGATGAACACTGAAGCTTTCTTT.

This clonotype is judged medium-sized. This chain connects TRBV11-2 to TRBJ2-3; D is ambiguous. The CDR3 has 11 amino acids. Germline CDR1 reads SGHAT; CDR2 reads FQNNGV. V was trimmed by 5 bases and J by 7 bases, leaving 7 bases between them. Written as DNA, the CDR3 is TGTGCCAGCAGCCCACGAAATACGCAGTATTTT. Translated, it gives CASSPRNTQYF.

This clonotype was detected many times. This chain links TRBV6-5 with TRBJ2-5; 8 nucleotides line up with TRBD2. CDR3 length: 18 amino acids. J gave up 1 base and V 0 bases, and 10 bases lay outside the gene matches. Germline CDR1 is MNHEY and CDR2 is SVGAGI. The CDR3 here is CASSYSPPGGAIQETQYF. DNA of the CDR3: TGTGCCAGCAGTTACTCCCCCCCCGGGGGGGCTATCCAAGAGACCCAGTACTTC.

This clonotype was picked up many times. J is TRBJ1-4 and V is TRBV18, with D possibly TRBD1 on 5 matching bases. With 6 bases removed from V and 4 bases from J, the gap between germline ends came to 15 bases. The CDR3 covers 15 residues. CDR1 is KGHSH, CDR2 LQKENI, per germline. The CDR3, as DNA: TGTGCCAGCTCCCCCACCCAAGGGGTTAATGAAAAACTGTTTTTT. Protein sequence: CASSPTQGVNEKLFF.

At least ten counts were recorded for this clonotype. The chain couples TRBV20-1 to TRBJ2-7; 9 bases align to TRBD2. This CDR3 is 13 amino acids long. Germline trimming cut 3 bases from V and 6 bases from J; bases unmatched to any gene: 6. From germline, CDR1 is DFQATT and CDR2 SNEGSKA (reference sequence). The CDR3 sequence: CSASSSGTVEQYF. CDR3 DNA sequence: TGCAGTGCTAGTTCTAGCGGGACGGTCGAGCAGTACTTC.

This clonotype was recorded a few times. This chain uses TRBV30 with TRBJ1-5; weak D call: TRBD1 (5 bases). This CDR3 comprises 13 residues. Germline CDR1 and CDR2: GTSNPN and SVGIG (reference sequence). The ends were cut back, 5 bases at V and 6 bases at J, with 14 bases in the middle. In DNA, the CDR3 is TGTGCCTGGGGGGATCAGAGGGGTCAGCCCCAGCATTTT. This translates into CAWGDQRGQPQHF.

The chain joins TRBV7-2 to TRBJ2-7; D perhaps matches TRBD1 (5 bases). V was pared by 4 bases and J by 2 bases, with 12 bases between. CDR3 length: 14 residues. Germline CDR1 and CDR2: SGHTA and FQGNSA. The CDR3 region has the DNA TGTGCCAGCAGCTCCTCGGCAGGGACCTACGAGCAGTACTTC. It codes for CASSSSAGTYEQYF.